Sequencing of this T cell receptor beta chain was carried out in a study of molecular identifiers for immune sequencing clone quantification. Overall study results and limits: Over 97% of effector molecules, yet under 1% of naive-cell molecules, were held by clones above 20 RNA copies.

Notes on this clonotype: Its specificity is not known.

MiXCR was run by TCRdb on the PCR reads, yielding one entry per CDR3 protein. This table holds roughly 100,000 distinct CDR3 sequences, 30% to 45% found once. This CDR3 is 12 amino acids long. Looked up from germline, CDR1 is MGHRA and CDR2 is YSYEKL. Trimming stripped 2 bases from V and 9 bases from J, with 8 bases between. Sequencing used naive CD8+ T cells from blood, with Jurkat cell RNA spiked in. The subset is: FACS-sorted CD8+CD4-CCR7+CD45RA+ naive T cells. The chain links TRBV4-1 to TRBJ2-1; tentative D call: TRBD1 (6 bases). This receptor was taken from a human donor in good health. Some libraries in this study had Jurkat cell RNA spiked in. The CDR3 protein is CASSQPQGEQFF. The CDR3 DNA follows: TGCGCCAGCAGCCAACCACAGGGTGAGCAGTTCTTC.